The 32 T cell receptor beta chains reported below all come from one sample, sequenced in a study of shared clonotypes between healthy human individuals. Repertoires were generated with immunoSEQ multiplex PCR, while TCRdb's copy carries only in-frame clones and drops some. In the table there are 1 million to 1.3 million clones, 78% of which are singletons. The specimen sequenced was memory CD4+ T cells from PBMCs. Subset reported: CD45RA-negative fraction. The receptors were sampled from a man between 18 and 29 years old in good health. Some clones in this sample may be carry-over from other donors' samples.

The chain employs TRBV18 and TRBJ1-1, with D perhaps matching TRBD1 (6 bases). The CDR3 sequence is 13 residues long. Trimming cost V 3 bases and J 7 bases, with 12 bases left between them. Germline lookup yields CDR1 KGHSH and CDR2 LQKENI. The CDR3 bases are TGTGCCAGCTCACCCCTGACAGGTTTTGAAGCTTTCTTT. This codes for CASSPLTGFEAFF.

V gene TRBV6-5 combines with J gene TRBJ1-1, with D tentatively TRBD1 (6 bases). CDR3 length equals 14 residues. Looked up from germline, CDR1 is MNHEY and CDR2 is SVGAGI. Trimming took off 5 bases at V and 4 bases at J, with 14 bases between the two ends. The CDR3 spells CASSTGQKVTEAFF. CDR3 nucleotide sequence: TGTGCCAGCAGTACCGGACAGAAAGTCACTGAAGCTTTCTTT.

This clone was observed a few times. The CDR3 region is CASSIAGEKLFF. The DNA of the CDR3 is TGTGCCAGTAGTATAGCCGGTGAAAAACTGTTTTTT. The chain has TRBV19 and TRBJ1-4, with D unclear. The CDR3 runs to 12 residues. The ends were cut back, 1 base at V and 7 bases at J, with 4 bases in the middle. The germline V gene has CDR1 LNHDA and CDR2 SQIVND (reference sequence).

This clone was counted ten times or more. The V gene is TRBV29-1, the J gene TRBJ1-3; D might be TRBD1 (5 bases). The V end lost 4 bases, the J end lost 8 bases, and 12 bases lay between the germline ends. The CDR3 totals 12 residues. Germline V CDR1 and CDR2: SQVTM, ANQGSEA. CDR3 loop: CSVAGNGHTIYF. DNA of the CDR3: TGCAGCGTTGCAGGGAATGGCCACACCATATATTTT. Full variable domain (missing parts from reference TRBV29-1 and TRBJ1-3): SAVISQKPSRDICQRGTSLTIQCQVDSQVTMMFWYRQQPGQSLTLIATANQGSEATYESGFVIDKFPISRPNLTFSTLTVSNMSPEDSSIYLCSVAGNGHTIYFGEGSWLTVV.

V usage is TRBV4-2 and J usage is TRBJ1-4; 9 bases are a match to TRBD1. V shed 4 bases, J shed 0 bases, and the junction held 3 bases outside the gene matches. CDR3 length equals 16 residues. From germline, CDR1 is LGHNA and CDR2 YNFKEQ. The CDR3 is CASSPRTGATNEKLFF. The CDR3 DNA sequence: TGTGCCAGCAGCCCGCGGACAGGGGCAACTAATGAAAAACTGTTTTTT.

This chain's CDR3 is CASSLPQLSKQFF. The CDR3 DNA reads as TGTGCCAGCAGCCTACCACAGTTATCCAAGCAGTTCTTC. V usage is TRBV11-2 and J usage is TRBJ2-1; D not resolved. Germline-derived CDR1 and CDR2 are SGHAT and FQNNGV. V shed 5 bases and J shed 11 bases, with 16 bases lying between them. The CDR3 has 13 residues.

The V call is TRBV5-1, the J call TRBJ2-3; tentatively, D is TRBD2 (6 bases). The CDR3 is 14 residues long. V lost 6 bases and J 0 bases, leaving 11 bases between the germline ends. Germline lookup yields CDR1 SGHRS and CDR2 YFSETQ. CDR3 sequence reads: CASTRGDSTDTQYF. CDR3 sequence (DNA): TGCGCCAGCACCCGCGGGGATAGCACAGATACGCAGTATTTT.

The genes are TRBV6-6 and TRBJ2-2; 7 bases agree with TRBD1. J was trimmed by 7 bases and V by 6 bases; bases with no gene match: 11. The CDR3 runs to 15 residues. CDR1 and CDR2 from the germline V gene are MNHNY and SVGAGI (reference sequence). The CDR3 DNA reads as TGTGCCAGCAGCCCCGGCAGGGGGAAGAGCGGGGAGCTGTTTTTT. It encodes CASSPGRGKSGELFF.

The chain carries TRBV4-2 and TRBJ1-2; 7 bases are shared with TRBD1. The germline V gene has CDR1 LGHNA and CDR2 YNFKEQ. With V trimmed by 0 bases and J by 5 bases, 6 bases remained unmatched. This CDR3 has 15 residues. The CDR3 DNA reads TGTGCCAGCAGCCAAGATATTACAGGGGAGTATGGCTACACCTTC. Its translation is CASSQDITGEYGYTF.

The chain recombines TRBV28 with TRBJ2-7; no reliable D call. CDR1 is MDHEN and CDR2 is SYDVKM in the germline V gene. This CDR3 contains 18 residues. Trimming shortened V by 3 bases and J by 3 bases, and 24 bases separated the two germline ends. Written as DNA, the CDR3 is TGTGCCAGCAGTTTTTTCCGAGGCCAGGCCAAAAAGAACTACGAGCAGTACTTC. It yields the protein CASSFFRGQAKKNYEQYF.

The gene calls are TRBV6-5 and TRBJ2-7, with 10 nucleotides matching TRBD1. The CDR3 sequence is 14 residues long. Germline CDR1 is MNHEY and CDR2 is SVGAGI. V lost 1 base and J lost 6; bases outside the gene matches: 3. CDR3 sequence: CASSYWDRGSEQYF. As DNA, the CDR3 is TGTGCCAGCAGTTACTGGGACAGGGGATCCGAGCAGTACTTC.

In its sample, this clone was seen once. The gene calls are TRBV7-9 and TRBJ2-1; D uncertain. From germline, CDR1 is SEHNR and CDR2 FQNEAQ (reference sequence). The V end lost 5 bases, the J end lost 4 bases, and 9 bases lay between the germline ends. The CDR3 is 13 residues long. For the CDR3, the DNA is TGTGCCAGCAGCCGGACCAGTTACAATGAGCAGTTCTTC. Translation gives CASSRTSYNEQFF. The full variable domain, in which reference TRBV7-9 and TRBJ2-1 provide the parts outside the CDR3, is DTGVSQNPRHKITKRGQNVTFRCDPISEHNRLYWYRQTLGQGPEFLTYFQNEAQLEKSRLLSDRFSAERPKGSFSTLEIQRTEQGDSAMYLCASSRTSYNEQFFGPGTRLTVL.

This rearrangement joins TRBV6-1 to TRBJ2-5; D possibly matches TRBD1 or TRBD2 (5 bases each). V was shortened by 9 bases and J by 1 base, with 9 bases between the two germline ends. This CDR3 is built from 12 residues. Germline assignment: CDR1 MNHNS and CDR2 SASEGT. The CDR3 nucleotides read TGTGCCAGTCCGGGGACCCAAGAGACCCAGTACTTC. This encodes CASPGTQETQYF.

Worth noting for this clone: The sample carries other DNA sequences with the same CDR3. The chain links TRBV7-2 to TRBJ2-5; D is unclear. This CDR3 has 15 amino acids. The germline V and J ends were trimmed by 1 base and 7 bases, with 16 bases remaining between them. CDR1 SGHTA and CDR2 FQGNSA come from the germline V gene. In DNA form, the CDR3 reads TGTGCCAGCAGCTTAGAGGGCTCTTGGGGAAGGACCCAGTACTTC. As protein: CASSLEGSWGRTQYF.

The CDR3 coding sequence is TGTGCCAGCAGCTTAGGGACCCAATCCGAGCAGTACTTC. Protein sequence: CASSLGTQSEQYF. This sequence joins TRBV11-3 and TRBJ2-7; D ambiguous. From germline, CDR1 is SGHNT and CDR2 YENEEA. CDR3 size: 13 residues. The V gene lost 1 base and the J gene lost 6 bases, with 10 bases spanning the gap.

CDR3 amino acids: CASSPGTVEPDTQYF. The CDR3 DNA is TGTGCCAGCAGTCCCGGGACCGTAGAGCCAGATACGCAGTATTTT. V gene TRBV6-5 combines with J gene TRBJ2-3; tentatively, D is TRBD1 or TRBD2 (5 bases each). The CDR3 spans 15 residues. Germline CDR1 reads MNHEY; CDR2 reads SVGAGI. Trimming shortened V by 5 bases and J by 4 bases, and 16 bases separated the two germline ends.

The V and J genes are TRBV5-8 and TRBJ2-1; 8 bases line up with TRBD2. This CDR3 spans 16 amino acids. After removal of 5 bases from V and 8 bases from J, the junction contained 15 bases not matched to a gene. The germline V gene encodes CDR1 SGHTS and CDR2 YDEGEE. CDR3: CASSRTSTEVYDEQFF. In DNA, the CDR3 is TGTGCCAGCAGTAGGACTAGCACCGAGGTTTACGATGAGCAGTTCTTC. The variable domain in full, completed from reference TRBV5-8 and TRBJ2-1, reads EAGVTQSPTHLIKTRGQQATLRCSPISGHTSVYWYQQALGLGLQFLLWYDEGEERNRGNFPPRFSGRQFPNYSSELNVNALELEDSALYLCASSRTSTEVYDEQFFGPGTRLTVL.

For the CDR3, the DNA is TGTGCCAGCAGTGGGATGGGAGCTGAAGCCAAAAACATTCAGTACTTC. It translates to CASSGMGAEAKNIQYF. This chain connects TRBV6-1 to TRBJ2-4; D is possibly TRBD2 (5 bases). The CDR3 is 16 amino acids. Per the germline V gene, CDR1 is MNHNS and CDR2 is SASEGT. V lost 4 bases and J lost 0, with 13 bases in between.

The V call is TRBV28, the J call TRBJ2-7; D uncertain. Germline V gives CDR1 MDHEN, CDR2 SYDVKM. V dropped 1 base and J dropped 4 bases, with 11 bases sitting between them. The CDR3 consists of 14 residues. The CDR3 nucleotides are TGTGCCAGCAGTTTATACGGTGGAAATTACGAGCAGTACTTC. Protein sequence: CASSLYGGNYEQYF.

J is TRBJ2-1 and V is TRBV5-1, with TRBD2 as a possible D gene (6 bases). Germline V gene sequence: CDR1 SGHRS, CDR2 YFSETQ. The V end lost 2 bases, the J end lost 3 bases, and 12 bases lay between the germline ends. This CDR3 spans 15 amino acids. The CDR3 reads CASSFSGANYNEQFF. In DNA form, the CDR3 reads TGCGCCAGCAGCTTTAGCGGAGCAAACTACAATGAGCAGTTCTTC. The variable domain in full, with the rest retrieved from reference TRBV5-1 and TRBJ2-1, is KAGVTQTPRYLIKTRGQQVTLSCSPISGHRSVSWYQQTPGQGLQFLFEYFSETQRNKGNFPGRFSGRQFSNSRSEMNVSTLELGDSALYLCASSFSGANYNEQFFGPGTRLTVL.

The genes are TRBV18 and TRBJ1-4; D remains unclear. This CDR3 spans 13 amino acids. Trimming cost V 6 bases and J 10 bases, with 15 bases left between them. CDR1 is KGHSH and CDR2 is LQKENI in the germline V gene. CDR3 in DNA: TGTGCCAGCTCGACGGAACTGGCCGGAAAACTGTTTTTT. It specifies CASSTELAGKLFF.

V usage is TRBV11-2 and J usage is TRBJ1-3; TRBD1 matches at 9 bases. The CDR3 is made up of 18 amino acids. With V trimmed by 5 bases and J by 0 bases, 11 bases remained unmatched. CDR1 is SGHAT and CDR2 is FQNNGV in the germline V gene. The CDR3, as DNA: TGTGCCAGCAGCGCCGGGACAGGGCCTTTGAGCTCTGGAAACACCATATATTTT. Its protein is CASSAGTGPLSSGNTIYF. Complete variable domain (other parts from reference TRBV11-2 and TRBJ1-3): EAGVAQSPRYKIIEKRQSVAFWCNPISGHATLYWYQQILGQGPKLLIQFQNNGVVDDSQLPKDRFSAERLKGVDSTLKIQPAKLEDSAVYLCASSAGTGPLSSGNTIYFGEGSWLTVV.

As regards this clone: This may arise from a read error, as a much more abundant clone is one base away. The same CDR3 can be traced to other DNA sequences in this sample. V and J are TRBV20-1 and TRBJ1-2; D might be TRBD1 (6 bases). Germline CDR1 DFQATT, CDR2 SNEGSKA (reference sequence). The V gene lost 4 bases and the J gene lost 3 bases, with 6 bases spanning the gap. The CDR3 loop spans 11 amino acids. CDR3 nucleotides: TGCAGTGCTACAGGGGACTATGGCTACACCTTC. Translating it yields CSATGDYGYTF.

This clone was counted once. As DNA, the CDR3 is TGTGCCAGCAGTCCTTGGGGGGCGGGGCCAACCTACGAGCAGTACTTC. The encoded protein is CASSPWGAGPTYEQYF. The gene calls are TRBV28 and TRBJ2-7; D is tentatively TRBD1 or TRBD2 (6 bases each). Germline CDR1 reads MDHEN; CDR2 reads SYDVKM. CDR3 length: 16 amino acids. V gave up 5 bases and J gave up 2 bases, with 19 bases separating them.

The DNA of the CDR3 is TGCGCCAGCAGCCCCATAGCGGGAGGGCCGGGGGAGCAGTACTTC. Its protein product is CASSPIAGGPGEQYF. The V and J genes are TRBV5-1 and TRBJ2-7; 11 bases match TRBD2. Per germline, CDR1 SGHRS and CDR2 YFSETQ. This CDR3 has 15 amino acids. V was clipped by 4 bases and J by 7 bases; unmatched bases: 10.

The chain employs TRBV19 and TRBJ1-2; D might be TRBD1 (5 bases). V was clipped by 3 bases and J by 4 bases, with 15 bases between them. The CDR3 has 15 amino acids. Germline V gene sequence: CDR1 LNHDA, CDR2 SQIVND (reference sequence). CDR3 sequence reads: CASSIPGEPFYGYTF. In DNA, the CDR3 is TGTGCCAGTAGTATCCCGGGGGAGCCTTTCTATGGCTACACCTTC.

The DNA for the CDR3 is TGTGCCAGCAGTCTAAGGGGGCAGGGCTGGGGCACTGAAGCTTTCTTT. Its protein is CASSLRGQGWGTEAFF. V and J are TRBV27 and TRBJ1-1; 7 nucleotides align to TRBD1. Germline trimming cut 5 bases from V and 4 bases from J; bases unmatched to any gene: 13. Germline loops: CDR1 MNHEY, CDR2 SMNVEV (reference sequence). The CDR3 runs to 16 residues.

On this clone: A far larger clone is off by one base, so a read error is likely. This sample includes further DNA sequences coding for the same CDR3. This chain joins TRBV5-6 and TRBJ1-3; TRBD1 agrees at 9 bases. The CDR3 runs to 17 residues. The junction had 8 bases not matched to a gene; V was cut back by 0 bases and J by 4 bases. The germline gives CDR1 SGHDT, CDR2 YYEEEE. The CDR3 region has the DNA TGTGCCAGCAGCTTGGCCGGGACAGGGAAGTCCGGAAACACCATATATTTT. Its protein product is CASSLAGTGKSGNTIYF.

This clone was counted a few times. This chain joins TRBV11-1 and TRBJ1-1, with TRBD1 matching over 7 bases. This CDR3 spans 13 amino acids. After removal of 10 bases from V and 0 bases from J, the junction contained 5 bases not matched to a gene. The germline gives CDR1 SGHAT, CDR2 FQDESV (reference sequence). This chain's CDR3 is CATSGQLNTEAFF. CDR3 DNA: TGTGCCACCTCGGGACAGCTGAACACTGAAGCTTTCTTT.

The chain couples TRBV28 to TRBJ1-1; the match to TRBD1 covers 7 bases. CDR3 length equals 13 residues. V lost 9 bases to trimming and J lost 0 bases; unmatched junction nucleotides: 4. Germline values: CDR1 MDHEN, CDR2 SYDVKM. In DNA, the CDR3 is TGTGCCAGGACAGGGAGGTTGAACACTGAAGCTTTCTTT. Its protein product is CARTGRLNTEAFF.

V gene TRBV28 combines with J gene TRBJ2-7, with TRBD1 identical over 9 bases. CDR3 length: 12 residues. Per germline, CDR1 MDHEN and CDR2 SYDVKM. V lost 5 bases, J lost 10 bases, and 6 bases stayed unmatched. CDR3 in amino acids: CASSPRQGEQYF. Written as DNA, the CDR3 is TGTGCCAGCAGTCCCCGACAGGGGGAACAGTACTTC.

This chain connects TRBV2 to TRBJ2-7; possible D gene TRBD1, 6 bases. Trimming shortened V by 9 bases and J by 5 bases, and 20 bases separated the two germline ends. This CDR3 has 14 amino acids. Germline values: CDR1 SNHLY, CDR2 FYNNEI. The CDR3 protein is CASIPTGQNHEQYF. CDR3 coding DNA: TGTGCCAGTATACCGACAGGCCAAAACCACGAGCAGTACTTC.